This T cell receptor beta chain was retrieved from a study of T cell responses to AZD1222 COVID-19 vaccine. With respect to this clone: As yet, its antigen is unknown.

Broader study findings: Clonal diversity was possibly underestimated, and the donors were mostly white British, with more females. Spike as a whole was targeted by vaccine-associated CD4 TCRs, dominant at 160-218 and 743-854. Spike-specific TCR depth and breadth grew after two AZD1222 doses. Of spike-specific TCRs, nearly half reportedly target regions left unmutated in variants.

The V gene's germline CDR1 is MNHEY and CDR2 SMNVEV (reference sequence). CDR3 length: 15 amino acids. Trimming removed 1 base from V and 0 bases from J; junction bases left unmatched: 0. TCRdb's table, derived via immunoSEQ multiplex PCR, lists solely in-frame clones and lacks some. The repertoire has roughly 40,000 clones, about 90% of them found once; the top ten carry roughly 29%. The receptor comes from an adult who received the MenACWY meningococcal vaccine as a control. The chain links TRBV27 to TRBJ2-7, with 10 nucleotides matching TRBD2. The sample here was peripheral blood, taken 28 days after the second dose of the MenACWY control vaccine. CDR3 protein: CASSLWTSGSYEQYF. The CDR3 DNA follows: TGTGCCAGCAGTTTATGGACTAGCGGCTCCTACGAGCAGTACTTC.